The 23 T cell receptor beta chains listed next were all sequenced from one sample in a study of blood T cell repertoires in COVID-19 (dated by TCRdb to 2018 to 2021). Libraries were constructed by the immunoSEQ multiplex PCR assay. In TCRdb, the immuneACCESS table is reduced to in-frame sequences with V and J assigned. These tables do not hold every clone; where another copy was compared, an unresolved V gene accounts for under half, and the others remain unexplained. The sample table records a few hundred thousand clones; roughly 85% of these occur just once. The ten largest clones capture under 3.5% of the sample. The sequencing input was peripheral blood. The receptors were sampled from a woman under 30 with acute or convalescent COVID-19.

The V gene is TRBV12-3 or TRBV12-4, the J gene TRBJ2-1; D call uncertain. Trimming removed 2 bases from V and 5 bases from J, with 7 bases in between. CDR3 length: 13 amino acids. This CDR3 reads CASSLSLHNEQFF. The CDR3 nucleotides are TGTGCCAGCAGTTTATCCCTCCACAATGAGCAGTTCTTC.

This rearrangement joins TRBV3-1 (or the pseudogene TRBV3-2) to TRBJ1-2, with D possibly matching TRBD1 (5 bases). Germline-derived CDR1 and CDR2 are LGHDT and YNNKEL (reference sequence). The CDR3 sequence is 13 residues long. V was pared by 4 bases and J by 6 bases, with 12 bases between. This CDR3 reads CASSRKTDDGYTF. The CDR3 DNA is TGTGCCAGCAGCCGGAAGACAGACGATGGCTACACCTTC.

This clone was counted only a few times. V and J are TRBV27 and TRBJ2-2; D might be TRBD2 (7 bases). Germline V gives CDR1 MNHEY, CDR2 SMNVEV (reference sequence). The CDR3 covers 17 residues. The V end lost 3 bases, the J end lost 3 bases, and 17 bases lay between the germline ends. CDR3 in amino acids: CASSFLRGEGYTGELFF. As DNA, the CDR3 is TGTGCCAGCAGTTTCCTTAGGGGGGAGGGGTACACCGGGGAGCTGTTTTTT.

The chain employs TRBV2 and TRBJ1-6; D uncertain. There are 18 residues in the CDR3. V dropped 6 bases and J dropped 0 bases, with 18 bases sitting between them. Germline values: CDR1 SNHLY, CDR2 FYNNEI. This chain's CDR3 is CASRTNGTLSSYNSPLHF. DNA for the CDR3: TGTGCCAGCAGGACTAACGGCACCTTAAGCTCCTATAATTCACCCCTCCACTTT. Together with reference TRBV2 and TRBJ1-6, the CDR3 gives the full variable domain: EPEVTQTPSHQVTQMGQEVILRCVPISNHLYFYWYRQILGQKVEFLVSFYNNEISEKSEIFDDQFSVERPDGSNFTLKIRSTKLEDSAMYFCASRTNGTLSSYNSPLHFGNGTRLTVT.

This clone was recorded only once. CDR3 bases: TGTGCCAGCTCATACCCTGTAGCGGGAGATTTGGATGAGCAGTACTTC. Translating gives CASSYPVAGDLDEQYF. The chain has TRBV18 and TRBJ2-7; 9 nucleotides line up with TRBD2. CDR3 length equals 16 residues. V shed 5 bases and J 7 bases; nucleotides not matched to a gene: 15. Germline V gene lookup returns CDR1 KGHSH and CDR2 LQKENI.

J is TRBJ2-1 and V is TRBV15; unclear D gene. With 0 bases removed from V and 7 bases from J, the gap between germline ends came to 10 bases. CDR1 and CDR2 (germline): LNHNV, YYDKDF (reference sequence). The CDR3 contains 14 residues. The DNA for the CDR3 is TGTGCCACCAGCAGAGATACAGTCCAAAATGAGCAGTTCTTC. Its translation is CATSRDTVQNEQFF.

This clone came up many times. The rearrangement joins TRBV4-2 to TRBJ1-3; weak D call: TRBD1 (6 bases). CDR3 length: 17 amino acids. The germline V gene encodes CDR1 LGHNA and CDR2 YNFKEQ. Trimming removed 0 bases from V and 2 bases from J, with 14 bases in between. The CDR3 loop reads CASSQDRGGTAGNTIYF. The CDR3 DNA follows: TGTGCCAGCAGCCAAGATAGGGGGGGGACGGCTGGAAACACCATATATTTT.

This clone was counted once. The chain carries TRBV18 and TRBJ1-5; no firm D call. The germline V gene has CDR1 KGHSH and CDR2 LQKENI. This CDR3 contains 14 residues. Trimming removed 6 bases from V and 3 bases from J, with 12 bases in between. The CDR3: CASSFRRDNQPQHF. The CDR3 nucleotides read TGTGCCAGCTCCTTTCGGCGGGACAATCAGCCCCAGCATTTT.

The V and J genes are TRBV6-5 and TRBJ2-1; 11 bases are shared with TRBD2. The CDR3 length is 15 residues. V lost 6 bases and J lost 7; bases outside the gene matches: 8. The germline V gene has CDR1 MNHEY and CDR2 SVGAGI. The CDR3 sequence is CASSLLAGVRNEQFF. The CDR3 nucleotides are TGTGCCAGCAGCCTACTAGCGGGAGTGCGTAATGAGCAGTTCTTC.

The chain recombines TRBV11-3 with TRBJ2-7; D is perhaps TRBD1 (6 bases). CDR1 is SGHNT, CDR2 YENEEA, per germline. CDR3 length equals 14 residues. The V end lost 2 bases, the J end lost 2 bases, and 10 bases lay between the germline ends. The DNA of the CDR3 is TGTGCCAGCAGCTTACAGGGGTGGCCCTACGAGCAGTACTTC. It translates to CASSLQGWPYEQYF.

CDR3 DNA: TGTGCCAGCAGTTACGGAGAGGGGGCAGGGATTGGCTACACCTTC. This translates into CASSYGEGAGIGYTF. V and J are TRBV6-5 and TRBJ1-2, with 7 positions matching TRBD1. Trimming cost V 2 bases and J 7 bases; bases outside gene matches: 10. The V gene's germline CDR1 is MNHEY and CDR2 SVGAGI. The CDR3 length is 15 residues.

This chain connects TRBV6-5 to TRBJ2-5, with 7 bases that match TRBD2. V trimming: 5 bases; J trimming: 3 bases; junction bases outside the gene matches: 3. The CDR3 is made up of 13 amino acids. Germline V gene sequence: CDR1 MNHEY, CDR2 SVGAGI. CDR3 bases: TGTGCCAGCAGTACTAGCGAGAAAGAGACCCAGTACTTC. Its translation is CASSTSEKETQYF.

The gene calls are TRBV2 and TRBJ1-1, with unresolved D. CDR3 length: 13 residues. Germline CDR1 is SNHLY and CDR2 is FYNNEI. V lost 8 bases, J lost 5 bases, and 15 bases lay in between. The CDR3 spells CASDEEGGTEAFF. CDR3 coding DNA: TGTGCCAGCGATGAGGAAGGTGGAACTGAAGCTTTCTTT.

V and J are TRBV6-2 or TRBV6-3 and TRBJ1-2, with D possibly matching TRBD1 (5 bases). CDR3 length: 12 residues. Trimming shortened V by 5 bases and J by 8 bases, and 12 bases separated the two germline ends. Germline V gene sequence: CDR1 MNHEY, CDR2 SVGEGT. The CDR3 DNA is TGTGCCAGCAGTCGCGGGACGGAAGGCTACACCTTC. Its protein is CASSRGTEGYTF.

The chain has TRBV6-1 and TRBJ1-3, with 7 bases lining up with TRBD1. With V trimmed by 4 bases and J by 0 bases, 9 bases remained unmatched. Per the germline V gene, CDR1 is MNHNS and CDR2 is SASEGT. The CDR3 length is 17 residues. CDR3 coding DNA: TGTGCCAGCAGTGTAGCACAGGGGCTCTACTCTGGAAACACCATATATTTT. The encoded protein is CASSVAQGLYSGNTIYF.

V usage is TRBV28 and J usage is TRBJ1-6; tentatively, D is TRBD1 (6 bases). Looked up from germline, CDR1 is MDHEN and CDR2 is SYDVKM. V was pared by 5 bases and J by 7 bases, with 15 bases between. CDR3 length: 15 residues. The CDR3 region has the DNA TGTGCCAGCAGTAGTCTGGGTCAGGGGAATTCACCCCTCCACTTT. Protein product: CASSSLGQGNSPLHF.

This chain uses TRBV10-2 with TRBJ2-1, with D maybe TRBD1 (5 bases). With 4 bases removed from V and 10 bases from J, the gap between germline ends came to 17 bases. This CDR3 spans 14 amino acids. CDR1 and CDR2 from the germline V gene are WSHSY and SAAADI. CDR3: CASSALGPPGEQFF. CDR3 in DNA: TGCGCCAGCAGTGCCCTCGGGCCCCCAGGGGAGCAGTTCTTC.

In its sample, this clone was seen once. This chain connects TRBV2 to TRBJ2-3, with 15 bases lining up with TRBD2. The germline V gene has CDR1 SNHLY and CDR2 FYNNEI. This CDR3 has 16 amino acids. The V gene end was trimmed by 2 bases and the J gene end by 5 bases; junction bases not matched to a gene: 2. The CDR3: CASSEPGLAGGDTQYF. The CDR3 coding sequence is TGTGCCAGCAGTGAACCGGGACTAGCGGGAGGAGATACGCAGTATTTT.

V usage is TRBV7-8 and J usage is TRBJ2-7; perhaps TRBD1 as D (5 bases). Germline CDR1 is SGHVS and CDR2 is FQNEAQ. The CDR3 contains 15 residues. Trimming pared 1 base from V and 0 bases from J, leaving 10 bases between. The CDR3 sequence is CASSLGGEFSYEQYF. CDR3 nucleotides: TGTGCCAGCAGCTTAGGGGGCGAGTTCTCCTACGAGCAGTACTTC.

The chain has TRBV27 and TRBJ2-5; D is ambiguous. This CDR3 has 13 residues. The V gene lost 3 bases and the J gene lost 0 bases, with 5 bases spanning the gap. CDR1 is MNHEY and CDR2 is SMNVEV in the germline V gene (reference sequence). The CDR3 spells CASSLNYQETQYF. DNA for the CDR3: TGTGCCAGCAGTTTGAACTACCAAGAGACCCAGTACTTC.

The CDR3 spells CASSQGGSWLYEQYF. CDR3 DNA sequence: TGTGCCAGCAGCCAAGGGGGCAGCTGGCTTTACGAGCAGTACTTC. The rearrangement links TRBV7-3 to TRBJ2-7; 7 nucleotides agree with TRBD1. J was trimmed by 4 bases and V by 5 bases; bases with no gene match: 11. From germline, CDR1 is SGHTA and CDR2 FQGTGA. The CDR3 loop spans 15 amino acids.

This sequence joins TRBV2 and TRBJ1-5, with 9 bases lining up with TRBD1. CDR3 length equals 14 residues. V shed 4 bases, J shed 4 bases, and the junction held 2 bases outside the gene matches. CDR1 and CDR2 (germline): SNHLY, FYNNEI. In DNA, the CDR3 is TGTGCCAGCAGTGGGGACAGGGTAAATCAGCCCCAGCATTTT. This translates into CASSGDRVNQPQHF.

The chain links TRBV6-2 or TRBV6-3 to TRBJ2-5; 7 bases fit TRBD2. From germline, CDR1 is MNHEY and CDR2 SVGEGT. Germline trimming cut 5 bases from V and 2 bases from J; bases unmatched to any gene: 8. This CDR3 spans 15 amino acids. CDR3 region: CASSRTGLFQETQYF. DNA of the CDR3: TGTGCCAGCAGTAGGACGGGACTATTTCAAGAGACCCAGTACTTC.